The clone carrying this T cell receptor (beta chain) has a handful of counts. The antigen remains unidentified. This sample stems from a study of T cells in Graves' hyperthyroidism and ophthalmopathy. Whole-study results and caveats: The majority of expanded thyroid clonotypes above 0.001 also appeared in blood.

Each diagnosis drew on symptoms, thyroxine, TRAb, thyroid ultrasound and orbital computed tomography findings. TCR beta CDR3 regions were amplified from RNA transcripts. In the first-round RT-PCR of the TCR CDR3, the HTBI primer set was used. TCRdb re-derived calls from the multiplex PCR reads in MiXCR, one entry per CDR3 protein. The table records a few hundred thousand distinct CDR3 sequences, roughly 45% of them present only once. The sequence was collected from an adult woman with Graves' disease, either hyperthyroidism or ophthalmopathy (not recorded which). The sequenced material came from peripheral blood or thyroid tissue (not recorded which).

The CDR3 sequence is CSVDLWAEGLYF. The CDR3 nucleotides read TGCAGCGTTGACCTCTGGGCCGAGGGGCTCTACTTC. The chain combines TRBV29-1 with TRBJ2-5; either TRBD1 or TRBD2 may supply D (5 bases each). This CDR3 is 12 amino acids long. V lost 3 bases and J lost 14, with 19 bases in between. Looked up from germline, CDR1 is SQVTM and CDR2 is ANQGSEA.